A selection of T cell receptor beta chains follows, all from one sample in a study of Ad26.COV2.S vaccination and SARS-CoV-2 variants. Data came from immunoSEQ multiplex PCR; TCRdb stores just in-frame clones and leaves some out. The table shows roughly 420,000 clones, with 88% occurring only once. Sequenced here: peripheral blood, sampled in a trial of Ad26.COV2.S vaccine versus placebo. The source is a person aged 18-65 years who received the Ad26.COV2.S COVID-19 vaccine or a placebo. Both conserved end residues are part of each CDR3. The D gene is left open where the match is weak. Size values are once, few and many counts, or a class for expanded clones, and some rows have none.

d_call,j_call,v_call,clone_size,cdr3_aa,cdr3_nt
-,TRBJ1-2,TRBV6-5,-,CASSYAIYRAGSGYTF,TGTGCCAGCAGTTACGCAATCTACCGGGCCGGCAGTGGCTACACCTTC
TRBD1,TRBJ2-1,TRBV28,-,CASSRDRAAYNEQFF,TGTGCCAGCAGCAGAGACAGGGCCGCCTACAATGAGCAGTTCTTC
-,TRBJ1-1,TRBV9,-,CASSPGGVRRDEAFF,TGTGCCAGCAGCCCTGGCGGAGTGCGTAGGGATGAAGCTTTCTTT
TRBD1,TRBJ2-7,TRBV7-2,once,CASSLRTGPYEQYF,TGTGCCAGCAGCTTACGGACAGGGCCCTACGAGCAGTACTTC
-,TRBJ2-5,TRBV27,-,CASSLSRQETQYF,TGTGCCAGCAGTTTATCGCGGCAAGAGACCCAGTACTTC
-,TRBJ1-5,TRBV6-5,-,CASSPDVLIHQPQHF,TGTGCCAGCAGTCCGGATGTGCTTATCCATCAGCCCCAGCATTTT
TRBD1,TRBJ2-2,TRBV5-1,once,CASSYPLGGANTGELFF,TGCGCCAGCAGCTACCCGTTAGGGGGCGCGAACACCGGGGAGCTGTTTTTT
-,TRBJ1-1,TRBV6-2/TRBV6-3,-,CASSYARSGLTEAFF,TGTGCCAGCAGTTACGCGAGGTCAGGGCTGACTGAAGCTTTCTTT
TRBD1,TRBJ1-2,TRBV5-6,-,CASSLGTQGGYGYTF,TGTGCCAGCAGCTTGGGGACACAGGGGGGCTATGGCTACACCTTC
-,TRBJ2-1,TRBV30,-,CAWSVAARGVQFF,TGTGCCTGGAGTGTAGCGGCCCGTGGGGTGCAGTTCTTC
-,TRBJ1-4,TRBV13,-,CASSRGYATNEKLFF,TGTGCCAGCAGCCGAGGATATGCAACTAATGAAAAACTGTTTTTT
TRBD1,TRBJ2-2,TRBV7-3,-,CASSTPGQGSSGELFF,TGTGCCAGCAGCACCCCAGGACAGGGATCGTCCGGGGAGCTGTTTTTT
-,TRBJ1-6,TRBV19,-,CASSIRFNSPLHF,TGTGCCAGTAGTATACGGTTTAATTCACCCCTCCACTTT
TRBD1,TRBJ2-3,TRBV5-1,-,CASSFDRADTDTQYF,TGCGCCAGCAGCTTCGACAGGGCCGACACAGATACGCAGTATTTT
-,TRBJ2-3,TRBV6-6,-,CASSPFPRGRTDTQYF,TGTGCCAGCAGCCCTTTCCCTCGGGGGCGCACAGATACGCAGTATTTT
-,TRBJ1-2,TRBV7-2,-,CASSLPGTSRGGYTF,TGTGCCAGCAGCTTACCCGGGACGTCCCGAGGTGGCTACACCTTC
-,TRBJ2-2,TRBV6-5,-,CASRTSAANTGELFF,TGTGCCAGCCGGACTTCAGCGGCGAACACCGGGGAGCTGTTTTTT
-,TRBJ2-4,TRBV18,once,CASSSGRGEEAKNIQYF,TGTGCCAGCTCATCGGGTAGGGGGGAAGAAGCCAAAAACATTCAGTACTTC
-,TRBJ1-4,TRBV2,-,CASSEVRPNEKLFF,TGTGCCAGCAGTGAGGTCCGCCCTAATGAAAAACTGTTTTTT
TRBD1,TRBJ1-2,TRBV3-1/TRBV3-2,few,CASSQSDRGHYGYTF,TGTGCCAGCAGCCAAAGTGACAGGGGACACTATGGCTACACCTTC
TRBD1,TRBJ1-3,TRBV11-2,once,CASSSTGGSNTIYF,TGTGCCAGTAGCTCAACAGGGGGCTCAAACACCATATATTTT
TRBD2,TRBJ2-3,TRBV14,-,CASSQEPSGADTQYF,TGTGCCAGCAGCCAAGAACCTAGCGGGGCAGATACGCAGTATTTT
-,TRBJ1-3,TRBV7-2,-,CASSLGAGPGGNTIYF,TGTGCCAGCAGCTTGGGGGCGGGCCCGGGGGGAAACACCATATATTTT
-,TRBJ2-5,TRBV11-1,-,CASSPGRHQETQYF,TGTGCCAGCAGCCCCGGACGCCACCAAGAGACCCAGTACTTC
-,TRBJ2-7,TRBV5-5,-,CASSFPNGGRYPSLHYEQYF,TGTGCCAGCAGCTTTCCTAACGGGGGGCGTTATCCCTCCCTACACTACGAGCAGTACTTC
TRBD2,TRBJ2-1,TRBV27,-,CASSLLGAGGDYNEQFF,TGTGCCAGCAGTTTATTAGGGGCGGGGGGTGACTACAATGAGCAGTTCTTC
TRBD1,TRBJ1-3,TRBV30,few,CAWSVRGQRGNTIYF,TGTGCCTGGAGTGTCAGGGGGCAGAGGGGAAACACCATATATTTT
TRBD2,TRBJ2-1,TRBV7-2,-,CASSLPSGGPNEQFF,TGTGCCAGCAGCTTACCTAGCGGGGGGCCCAATGAGCAGTTCTTC
TRBD2,TRBJ2-7,TRBV15,-,CATRLAGGYEQYF,TGTGCCACCCGGCTAGCGGGGGGCTACGAGCAGTACTTC
-,TRBJ2-5,TRBV6-5,-,CASSPWFREQETQYF,TGTGCCAGCAGCCCATGGTTTCGGGAGCAAGAGACCCAGTACTTC
-,TRBJ2-1,TRBV19,once,CASSRGLGNEQFF,TGTGCCAGTAGCCGGGGGCTGGGCAATGAGCAGTTCTTC
-,TRBJ1-1,TRBV28,-,CASRGANTEAFF,TGTGCCAGCAGAGGAGCGAACACTGAAGCTTTCTTT
TRBD1,TRBJ1-5,TRBV4-3,-,CADTGGGQPQHF,TGCGCCGACACAGGGGGAGGTCAGCCCCAGCATTTT
-,TRBJ2-3,TRBV4-1,-,CASSQDLPGVGSDTQYF,TGCGCCAGCAGCCAAGATCTTCCGGGGGTCGGTTCAGATACGCAGTATTTT
-,TRBJ2-7,TRBV3-1/TRBV3-2,-,CASSQERSYEQYF,TGTGCCAGCAGCCAAGAGAGGTCCTACGAGCAGTACTTC
-,TRBJ2-7,TRBV6-2/TRBV6-3,-,CASSYNGYEQYF,TGTGCCAGCAGTTACAACGGCTACGAGCAGTACTTC
-,TRBJ2-7,TRBV27,-,CASSLGSDYTYEQYF,TGTGCCAGCAGTTTGGGGTCGGACTATACTTACGAGCAGTACTTC
-,TRBJ2-3,TRBV4-1,-,CASSQEGVRDWRYF,TGCGCCAGCAGCCAAGAAGGGGTTCGGGACTGGCGGTATTTT
-,TRBJ2-1,TRBV7-2,-,CASSSRGGAYNEQFF,TGTGCCAGCAGCTCAAGGGGGGGGGCGTACAATGAGCAGTTCTTC
-,TRBJ1-2,TRBV7-9,-,CASSYSSYGYTF,TGTGCCAGCAGCTATTCTTCCTATGGCTACACCTTC
-,TRBJ2-5,TRBV20-1,-,CSGDFRETQYF,TGCAGTGGGGACTTTCGTGAGACCCAGTACTTC
TRBD2,TRBJ2-7,TRBV5-1,few,CASSLVAGGTYEQYF,TGCGCCAGCAGCTTGGTAGCGGGGGGGACCTACGAGCAGTACTTC
-,TRBJ1-1,TRBV12-3/TRBV12-4,-,CASSQGIGAFF,TGTGCCAGCAGCCAAGGGATAGGAGCTTTCTTT
-,TRBJ2-7,TRBV5-1,-,CASSLSGQSYEQYF,TGCGCCAGCAGCTTGTCTGGACAGTCCTACGAGCAGTACTTC
TRBD1,TRBJ1-2,TRBV14,-,CASSFGQGGSYTF,TGTGCCAGCAGCTTTGGACAGGGTGGATCCTACACCTTC
-,TRBJ2-1,TRBV28,-,CASTDRNEQFF,TGTGCCAGCACCGACCGCAATGAGCAGTTCTTC
TRBD1,TRBJ1-1,TRBV7-2,-,CASSSQGARTEAFF,TGTGCCAGCAGTTCCCAGGGGGCGCGGACTGAAGCTTTCTTT
-,TRBJ2-1,TRBV6-1,once,CASSEAGGHLGQFF,TGTGCCAGCAGTGAAGCGGGGGGACATTTGGGGCAGTTCTTC
-,TRBJ2-5,TRBV7-8,-,CASTSGRGILHQETQYF,TGTGCCAGCACCTCTGGGAGGGGGATATTGCACCAAGAGACCCAGTACTTC
TRBD1,TRBJ1-2,TRBV30,-,CACPSGTDYGYTF,TGTGCCTGCCCATCCGGGACAGACTATGGCTACACCTTC
TRBD1,TRBJ1-2,TRBV5-1,-,CASSRPGQGFFYGYTF,TGCGCCAGCAGCCGTCCCGGACAGGGGTTTTTCTATGGCTACACCTTC
-,TRBJ1-4,TRBV27,-,CASSLMGDNEKLFF,TGTGCCAGCAGTTTAATGGGAGACAATGAAAAACTGTTTTTT
-,TRBJ2-2,TRBV5-1,-,CASSLLGDEAGELFF,TGCGCCAGCAGCCTATTGGGGGATGAGGCCGGGGAGCTGTTTTTT
TRBD1,TRBJ1-2,TRBV4-3,-,CASSHERTGVGYGYTF,TGCGCCAGCAGCCATGAGAGAACAGGGGTTGGCTATGGCTACACCTTC